This TCR beta chain came from a study of Ad26.COV2.S vaccination and SARS-CoV-2 variants. Whole-study findings and limits: Possible underestimation of total T cell responses by the TCR breadth and depth analyses was noted. Substantial breadth in spike-specific CD8+ and CD4+ T cell responses was reportedly seen after vaccination.

For this clone: The antigen is unknown.

Documented treatment: over 15 received Ad26.COV2.S at low or high dose, single or two shots; 5 received placebo; per-sample allocation not given. Specimen acquisition occurred on day 63 following the initial vaccine or placebo injection. Its platform was an Ad26 vector, and its expressed antigen was Wuhan-strain SARS-CoV-2 spike. V shed 1 base and J shed 9 bases, with 10 bases lying between them. Looked up from germline, CDR1 is MNHEY and CDR2 is SMNVEV (reference sequence). The CDR3 runs 13 residues. Generated by immunoSEQ multiplex PCR, the TCRdb table keeps only in-frame clones and is missing some. The sample includes roughly 700,000 clones, 80% to 90% seen only once; the top ten take nearly 1.5%.

Sequenced here: peripheral blood, sampled in a trial of Ad26.COV2.S vaccine versus placebo. The clonotype was recovered from a person between 18 and 60 years old who received the Ad26.COV2.S COVID-19 vaccine or a placebo. This sequence joins TRBV27 and TRBJ1-5; D not resolved. The CDR3 is CASSLLRTGPQHF. Written as DNA, the CDR3 is TGTGCCAGCAGTTTATTACGGACCGGGCCCCAGCATTTT.